This T cell receptor beta chain was found in a study of beta chain features in type 1 diabetes. V was trimmed by 4 bases and J by 5 bases, leaving 8 bases between them. The CDR3 sequence is 12 residues long. Germline V gives CDR1 MNHNY, CDR2 SVGAGI (reference sequence). Points from the study as a whole: Significant though moderate, a shortening of TCRB CDR3s appeared in all four CD4+ subsets of Type 1 diabetes patients. When VDJ junctions were examined, type 1 diabetes patients showed fewer insertions and more deletions.

TCRB transcripts that were expressed got sequenced, as all of the isolated RNA had been reverse transcribed. Clones were sequenced by immunoSEQ multiplex PCR, and TCRdb holds only the in-frame ones, with some missing. Of 300,000 to 350,000 clones in the sample, around 9.3% were seen once. This clone has more than one count but fewer than ten. The antigen is undetermined. Sequenced: central memory CD4+ T cells from blood. The clonotype comes from a young man with type 1 diabetes. The chain has TRBV6-6 and TRBJ1-2; D not certain. CDR3 bases: TGTGCCAGCAGTTCTACAGAGTATGGCTACACCTTC. Protein sequence: CASSSTEYGYTF.